This T cell receptor (beta chain) was recovered during a study of early T cells in non-severe SARS-CoV-2 infection. Study in general: The study sequenced bulk RNA from unsorted whole blood, with chains unpaired. Notes on the study in general: Matching against VDJdb likely underestimated virus-specific expansions, favoring anti-spike CD8.

Individual cDNA molecules received unique molecular identifiers. MiXCR, applied by TCRdb to the 5' RACE reads, yields one record per CDR3 protein. The sample gives over 30,000 distinct CDR3 sequences, roughly 5.7% of which show up once; less than 6.5% is in the top ten. The CDR3 extends over 16 amino acids. Trimming took 5 bases from V and 4 from J; bases not matched to a gene: 5. In germline, CDR1 is LNHNV, CDR2 YYDKDF (reference sequence). Many counts were recorded for this clonotype. Its antigen is undetermined. The rearrangement joins TRBV15 to TRBJ2-3; 14 bases map to TRBD2. The sample taken for sequencing was whole blood. This sequence was found in an adult who was a healthcare worker with PCR-confirmed SARS-CoV-2 infection or an uninfected control (not recorded which). The CDR3 is CATSWGLAGVSDTQYF. The CDR3 DNA is TGTGCCACCAGCTGGGGACTAGCGGGAGTGTCAGATACGCAGTATTTT.